This TCR beta chain comes out of a study of beta chain features in type 1 diabetes. Study-wide points: Type 1 diabetes patients showed a moderate but significant shortening of TCRB CDR3s in all four CD4+ subsets. For cells with high TCR expression, cDNA sequencing could yield over-representation.

What was sequenced were expressed TCRB transcripts, since all of the isolated RNA had been reverse transcribed. For naive, central memory and regulatory T cell samples, reads averaged around 3.6 million. This table comes from immunoSEQ multiplex PCR, and its TCRdb copy is limited to in-frame clones, with some not included. The sample shows about 320,000 clones, 14% of them seen only once. Looked up from germline, CDR1 is SGHNT and CDR2 is YYREEE (reference sequence). The CDR3 is 13 amino acids. V was trimmed by 1 base and J by 8 bases, leaving 9 bases between them. Comment on this clone: Its antigen is not identified.

Purity exceeding 95% was reached by all sorted populations. The rearrangement uses TRBV5-4 and TRBJ2-2; no clear D gene. The sample consisted of central memory CD4+ T cells from blood. This clonotype was obtained from a young man in good health. The CDR3 loop is CASSLRRSGELFF. Written as DNA, the CDR3 is TGTGCCAGCAGCTTGAGGCGATCAGGGGAGCTGTTTTTT.